The source of this T cell receptor (beta chain) is a study of response to subunit inactivated influenza vaccine. The V end lost 3 bases, the J end lost 2 bases, and 11 bases lay between the germline ends. The CDR3 extends over 15 amino acids. Study-wide results and limits: The authors put forward the suggestion that each seasonal influenza vaccination may bring in only a limited number of new T cells.

This clonotype appeared a few times. Its antigen is not identified. A single record per CDR3 protein comes from TCRdb applying MiXCR to the RT-PCR reads. The table has around 520,000 distinct CDR3 sequences, less than 30% seen once. This TCR derives from a man aged 45 to 65 who received an inactivated influenza vaccine. Sequenced material: CD4+ T cells sorted from PBMCs, taken roughly 5 days after vaccination. The genes are TRBV12-3 or TRBV12-4 and TRBJ2-1, with D perhaps matching TRBD2 (6 bases). This CDR3 is CASSFSGRTYNEQFF. The CDR3 DNA follows: TGTGCCAGCAGTTTTTCCGGGAGAACCTACAATGAGCAGTTCTTC.